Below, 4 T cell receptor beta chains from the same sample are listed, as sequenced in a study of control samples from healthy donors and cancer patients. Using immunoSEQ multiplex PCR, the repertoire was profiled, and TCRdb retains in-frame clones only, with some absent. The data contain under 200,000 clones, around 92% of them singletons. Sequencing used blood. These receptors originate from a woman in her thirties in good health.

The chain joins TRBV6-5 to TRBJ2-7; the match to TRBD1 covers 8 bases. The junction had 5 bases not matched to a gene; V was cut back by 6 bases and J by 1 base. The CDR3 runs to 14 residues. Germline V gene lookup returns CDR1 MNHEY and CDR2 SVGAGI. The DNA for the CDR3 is TGTGCCAGCAGCCGAGACAGGGGATCCTACGAGCAGTACTTC. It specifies CASSRDRGSYEQYF.

For the CDR3, the DNA is TGTGCCAGCAGTTTAGGAAGGGGCACTGAAGCTTTCTTT. Amino acids: CASSLGRGTEAFF. The chain couples TRBV28 to TRBJ1-1, with D perhaps matching TRBD1 (5 bases). V shed 2 bases and J shed 4 bases, with 8 bases lying between them. This CDR3 has 13 residues. Germline V gives CDR1 MDHEN, CDR2 SYDVKM.

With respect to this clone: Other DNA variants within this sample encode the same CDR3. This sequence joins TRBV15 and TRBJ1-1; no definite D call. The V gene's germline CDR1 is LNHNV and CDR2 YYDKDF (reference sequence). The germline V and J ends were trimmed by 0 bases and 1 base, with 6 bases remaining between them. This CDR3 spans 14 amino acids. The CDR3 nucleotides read TGTGCCACCAGCAGAGATCGACAGAACACTGAAGCTTTCTTT. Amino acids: CATSRDRQNTEAFF.

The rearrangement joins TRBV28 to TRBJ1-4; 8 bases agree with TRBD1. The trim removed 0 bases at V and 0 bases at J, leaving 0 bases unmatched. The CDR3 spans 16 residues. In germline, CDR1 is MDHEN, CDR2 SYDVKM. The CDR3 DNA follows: TGTGCCAGCAGTTTATGGGACAGGGCAACTAATGAAAAACTGTTTTTT. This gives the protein CASSLWDRATNEKLFF. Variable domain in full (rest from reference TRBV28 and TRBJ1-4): DVKVTQSSRYLVKRTGEKVFLECVQDMDHENMFWYRQDPGLGLRLIYFSYDVKMKEKGDIPEGYSVSREKKERFSLILESASTNQTSMYLCASSLWDRATNEKLFFGSGTQLSVL.